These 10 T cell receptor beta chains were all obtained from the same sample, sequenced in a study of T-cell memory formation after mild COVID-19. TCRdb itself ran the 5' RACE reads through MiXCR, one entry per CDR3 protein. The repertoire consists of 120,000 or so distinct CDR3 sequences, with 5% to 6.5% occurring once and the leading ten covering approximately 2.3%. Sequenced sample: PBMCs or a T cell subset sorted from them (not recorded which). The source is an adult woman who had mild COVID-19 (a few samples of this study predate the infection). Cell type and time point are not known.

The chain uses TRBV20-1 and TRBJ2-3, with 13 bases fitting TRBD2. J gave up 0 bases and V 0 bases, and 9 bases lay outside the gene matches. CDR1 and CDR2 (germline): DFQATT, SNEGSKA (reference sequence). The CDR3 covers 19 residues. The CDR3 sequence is CSARDRAGLAGTSTDTQYF. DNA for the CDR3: TGCAGTGCTAGAGATCGGGCGGGACTAGCGGGGACTAGCACAGATACGCAGTATTTT.

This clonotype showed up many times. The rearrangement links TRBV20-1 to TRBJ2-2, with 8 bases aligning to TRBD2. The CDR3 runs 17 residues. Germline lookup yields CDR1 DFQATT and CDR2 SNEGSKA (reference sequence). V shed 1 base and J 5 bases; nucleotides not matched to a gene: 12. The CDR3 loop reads CSARGPQAGVRTGELFF. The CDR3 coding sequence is TGCAGTGCTAGAGGCCCCCAAGCGGGAGTACGGACCGGGGAGCTGTTTTTT.

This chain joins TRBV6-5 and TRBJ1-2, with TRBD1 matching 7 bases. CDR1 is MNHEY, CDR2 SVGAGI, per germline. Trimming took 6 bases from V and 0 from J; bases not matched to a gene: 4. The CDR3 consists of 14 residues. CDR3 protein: CASRGQPANYGYTF. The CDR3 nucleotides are TGTGCCAGCAGGGGACAGCCAGCTAACTATGGCTACACCTTC.

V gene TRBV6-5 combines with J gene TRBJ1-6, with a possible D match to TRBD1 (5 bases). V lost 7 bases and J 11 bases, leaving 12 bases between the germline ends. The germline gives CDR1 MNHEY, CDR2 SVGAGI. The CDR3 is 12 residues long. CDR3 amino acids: CASTEGRTPLHF. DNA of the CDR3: TGTGCCAGCACAGAGGGGAGGACACCCCTCCACTTT.

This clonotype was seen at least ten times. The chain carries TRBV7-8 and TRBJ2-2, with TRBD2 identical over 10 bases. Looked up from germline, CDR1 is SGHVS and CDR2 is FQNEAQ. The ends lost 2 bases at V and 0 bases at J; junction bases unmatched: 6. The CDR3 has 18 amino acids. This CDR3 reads CASSLLQREGPNTGELFF. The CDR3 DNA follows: TGTGCCAGCAGCTTACTTCAGCGGGAGGGCCCGAACACCGGGGAGCTGTTTTTT.

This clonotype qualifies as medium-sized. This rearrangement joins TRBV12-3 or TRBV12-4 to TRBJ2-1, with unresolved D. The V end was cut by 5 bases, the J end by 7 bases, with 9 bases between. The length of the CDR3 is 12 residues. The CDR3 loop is CASSPGQNEQFF. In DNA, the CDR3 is TGTGCCAGCAGTCCAGGCCAAAATGAGCAGTTCTTC.

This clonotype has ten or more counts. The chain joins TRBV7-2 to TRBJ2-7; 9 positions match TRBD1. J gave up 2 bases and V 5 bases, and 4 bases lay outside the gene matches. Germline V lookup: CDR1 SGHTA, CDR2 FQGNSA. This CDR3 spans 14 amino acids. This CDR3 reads CASSGGQGPYEQYF. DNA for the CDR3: TGTGCCAGCAGCGGCGGACAGGGGCCCTACGAGCAGTACTTC.

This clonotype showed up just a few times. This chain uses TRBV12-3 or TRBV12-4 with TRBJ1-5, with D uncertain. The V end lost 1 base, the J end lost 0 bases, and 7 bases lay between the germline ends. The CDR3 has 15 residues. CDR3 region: CASSLVGNSNQPQHF. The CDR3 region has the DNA TGTGCCAGCAGTTTAGTAGGAAATAGCAATCAGCCCCAGCATTTT.

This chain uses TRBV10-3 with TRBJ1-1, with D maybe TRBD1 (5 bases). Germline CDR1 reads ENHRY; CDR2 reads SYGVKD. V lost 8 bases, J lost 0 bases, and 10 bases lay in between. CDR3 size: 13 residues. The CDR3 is CAIGGTMNTEAFF. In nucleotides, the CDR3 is TGTGCCATCGGGGGGACCATGAACACTGAAGCTTTCTTT.

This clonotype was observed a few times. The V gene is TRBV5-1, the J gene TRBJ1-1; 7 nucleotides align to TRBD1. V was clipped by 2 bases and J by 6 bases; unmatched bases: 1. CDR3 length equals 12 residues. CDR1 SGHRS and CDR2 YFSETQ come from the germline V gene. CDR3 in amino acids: CASSFQGAEAFF. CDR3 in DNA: TGCGCCAGCAGCTTCCAGGGGGCTGAAGCTTTCTTT.